This paragraph reports one T cell receptor (beta chain). Its antigen is currently unknown. The data belong to a study of cytomegalovirus exposure and HLA in healthy donors. Overall study results and limits: Reported findings show TCR beta sequences accurately forecast HLA-A and HLA-B alleles in most subjects. 150 or so TCR beta chains were listed as cytomegalovirus-associated.

This CDR3 spans 17 amino acids. From germline, CDR1 is SGHTA and CDR2 FQGNSA. With V trimmed by 2 bases and J by 5 bases, 13 bases remained unmatched. This PCR relied on a set of 60 Vbeta primers and 13 Jbeta primers. Generated by immunoSEQ multiplex PCR, the TCRdb table keeps only in-frame clones and is missing some. Among about 140,000 clones listed, approximately 82% were seen once. The gene calls are TRBV7-2 and TRBJ2-5; 8 bases fit TRBD2. The origin of this receptor is a man between 18 and 29 years old in good health and CMV-seropositive. The sample taken for sequencing was PBMCs. Here the CDR3 DNA reads TGTGCCAGCAGCTTACGGGTGGGGGCGGGAGGTGGGGAGACCCAGTACTTC. It codes for CASSLRVGAGGGETQYF.